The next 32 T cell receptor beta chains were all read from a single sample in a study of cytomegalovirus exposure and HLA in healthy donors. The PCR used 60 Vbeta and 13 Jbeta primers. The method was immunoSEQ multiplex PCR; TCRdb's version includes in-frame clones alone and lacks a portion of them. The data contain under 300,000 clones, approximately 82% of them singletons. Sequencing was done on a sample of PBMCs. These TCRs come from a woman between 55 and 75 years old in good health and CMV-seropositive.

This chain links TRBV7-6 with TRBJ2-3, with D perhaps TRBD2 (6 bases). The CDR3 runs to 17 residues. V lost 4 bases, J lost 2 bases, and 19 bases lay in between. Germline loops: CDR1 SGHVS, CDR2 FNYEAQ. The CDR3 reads CASSSEVGGSFTDTQYF. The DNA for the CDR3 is TGTGCCAGCAGCTCGGAGGTTGGGGGGAGTTTCACAGATACGCAGTATTTT.

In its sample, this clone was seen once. CDR3 in DNA: TGTGCCAGCAGTCCGGGACTAGCCTCCGGGGAGCTGTTTTTT. Its protein is CASSPGLASGELFF. The chain employs TRBV5-4 and TRBJ2-2, with 9 bases matching TRBD2. The CDR3 has 14 amino acids. Germline CDR1 is SGHNT and CDR2 is YYREEE (reference sequence). The J segment lost 6 bases and the V segment lost 5 bases, leaving 5 bases of the junction unmatched.

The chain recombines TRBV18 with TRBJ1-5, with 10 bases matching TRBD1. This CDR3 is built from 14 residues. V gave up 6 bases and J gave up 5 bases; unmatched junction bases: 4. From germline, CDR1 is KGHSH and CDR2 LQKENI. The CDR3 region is CASSATGGHQPQHF. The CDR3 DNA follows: TGTGCCAGCTCCGCGACAGGGGGCCATCAGCCCCAGCATTTT.

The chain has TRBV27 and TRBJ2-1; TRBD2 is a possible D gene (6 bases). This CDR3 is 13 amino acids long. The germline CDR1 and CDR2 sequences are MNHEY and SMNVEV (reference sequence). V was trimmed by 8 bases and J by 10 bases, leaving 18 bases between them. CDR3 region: CASHLGAGGEQFF. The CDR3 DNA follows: TGTGCCAGCCACCTTGGGGCCGGAGGGGAGCAGTTCTTC.

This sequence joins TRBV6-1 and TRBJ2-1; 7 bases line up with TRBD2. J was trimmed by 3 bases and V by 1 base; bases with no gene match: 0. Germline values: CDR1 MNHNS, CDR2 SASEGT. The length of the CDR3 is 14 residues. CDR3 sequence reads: CASSEGGSYNEQFF. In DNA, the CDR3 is TGTGCCAGCAGTGAAGGCGGGAGCTACAATGAGCAGTTCTTC.

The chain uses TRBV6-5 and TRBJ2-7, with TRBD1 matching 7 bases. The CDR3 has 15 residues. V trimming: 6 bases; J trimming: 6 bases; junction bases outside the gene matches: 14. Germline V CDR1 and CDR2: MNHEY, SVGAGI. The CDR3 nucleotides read TGTGCCAGCAGCCGCCCAGGGAGACAGGGCCGCGAGCAGTACTTC. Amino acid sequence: CASSRPGRQGREQYF.

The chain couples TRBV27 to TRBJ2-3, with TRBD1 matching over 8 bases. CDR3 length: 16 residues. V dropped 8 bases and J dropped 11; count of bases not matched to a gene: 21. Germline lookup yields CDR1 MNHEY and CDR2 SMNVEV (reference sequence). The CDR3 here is CASASLGTGGFNKQYF. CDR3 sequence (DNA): TGTGCCAGCGCGTCCCTTGGGACAGGAGGATTCAATAAGCAGTATTTT.

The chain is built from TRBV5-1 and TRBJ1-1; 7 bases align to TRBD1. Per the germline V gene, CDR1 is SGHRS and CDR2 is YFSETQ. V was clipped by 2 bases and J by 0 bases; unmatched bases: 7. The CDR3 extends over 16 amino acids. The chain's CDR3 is CASSFNRGEVNTEAFF. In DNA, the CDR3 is TGCGCCAGCAGCTTCAACAGGGGAGAGGTGAACACTGAAGCTTTCTTT.

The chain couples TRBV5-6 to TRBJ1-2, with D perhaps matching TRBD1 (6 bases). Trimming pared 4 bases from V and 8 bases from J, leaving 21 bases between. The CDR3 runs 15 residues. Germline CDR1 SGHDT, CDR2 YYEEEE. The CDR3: CASSPGPQGRVGYTF. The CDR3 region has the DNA TGTGCCAGCAGCCCCGGCCCCCAGGGGCGCGTGGGCTACACCTTC.

CDR3 nucleotides: TGCGCCAGCAGCCAAGTTACAGCGAACACTGAAGCTTTCTTT. This codes for CASSQVTANTEAFF. V gene TRBV4-1 combines with J gene TRBJ1-1, with D hard to call. This CDR3 has 14 residues. CDR1 MGHRA and CDR2 YSYEKL come from the germline V gene. The germline V and J ends were trimmed by 1 base and 1 base, with 7 bases remaining between them.

The CDR3 sequence is CASTLEGDHRFNEQFF. CDR3 DNA sequence: TGTGCCAGCACCCTCGAGGGGGATCATAGGTTCAATGAGCAGTTCTTC. V usage is TRBV27 and J usage is TRBJ2-1, with D perhaps TRBD1 (6 bases). Germline-derived CDR1 and CDR2 are MNHEY and SMNVEV (reference sequence). V was clipped by 7 bases and J by 6 bases, with 22 bases between them. This CDR3 comprises 16 residues.

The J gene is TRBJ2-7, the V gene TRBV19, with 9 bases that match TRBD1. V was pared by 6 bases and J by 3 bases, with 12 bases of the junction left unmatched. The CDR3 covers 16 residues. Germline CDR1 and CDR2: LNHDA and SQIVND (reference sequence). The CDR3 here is CASRPGQGFSGYEQYF. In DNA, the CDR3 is TGTGCCAGTAGACCGGGACAGGGCTTCTCCGGCTACGAGCAGTACTTC.

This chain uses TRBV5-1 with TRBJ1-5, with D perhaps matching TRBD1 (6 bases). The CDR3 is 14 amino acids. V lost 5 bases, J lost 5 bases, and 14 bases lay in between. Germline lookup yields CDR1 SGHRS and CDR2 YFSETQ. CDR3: CASRTDSYDQPQHF. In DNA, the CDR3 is TGCGCCAGCAGAACGGACAGCTACGATCAGCCCCAGCATTTT. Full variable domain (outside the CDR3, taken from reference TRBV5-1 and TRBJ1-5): KAGVTQTPRYLIKTRGQQVTLSCSPISGHRSVSWYQQTPGQGLQFLFEYFSETQRNKGNFPGRFSGRQFSNSRSEMNVSTLELGDSALYLCASRTDSYDQPQHFGDGTRLSIL.

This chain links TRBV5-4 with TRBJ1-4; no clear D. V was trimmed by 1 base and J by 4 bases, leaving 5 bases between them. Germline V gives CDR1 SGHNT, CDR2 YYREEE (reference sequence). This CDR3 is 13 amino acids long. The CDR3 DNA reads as TGTGCCAGCAGCTTGTCTGTTAATGAAAAACTGTTTTTT. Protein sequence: CASSLSVNEKLFF.

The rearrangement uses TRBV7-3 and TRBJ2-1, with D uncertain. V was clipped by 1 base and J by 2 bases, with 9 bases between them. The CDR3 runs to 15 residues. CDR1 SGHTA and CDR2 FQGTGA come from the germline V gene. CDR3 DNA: TGTGCCAGCAGCTTAATATCCGGTACCTACAATGAGCAGTTCTTC. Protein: CASSLISGTYNEQFF.

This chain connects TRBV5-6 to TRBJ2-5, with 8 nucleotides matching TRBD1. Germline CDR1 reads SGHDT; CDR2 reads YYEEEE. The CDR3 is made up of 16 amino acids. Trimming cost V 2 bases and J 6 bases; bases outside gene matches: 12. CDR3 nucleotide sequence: TGTGCCAGCAGCTTAATAGGCAGGGGGCTAGAGAAGACCCAGTACTTC. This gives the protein CASSLIGRGLEKTQYF.

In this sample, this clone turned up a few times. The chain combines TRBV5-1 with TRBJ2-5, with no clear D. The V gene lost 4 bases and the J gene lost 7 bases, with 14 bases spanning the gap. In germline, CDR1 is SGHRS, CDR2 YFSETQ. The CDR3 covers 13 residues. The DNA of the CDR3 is TGCGCCAGCAGCCCCCCCGACTTGGGGACCCAGTACTTC. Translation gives CASSPPDLGTQYF. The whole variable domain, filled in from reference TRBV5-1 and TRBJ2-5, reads KAGVTQTPRYLIKTRGQQVTLSCSPISGHRSVSWYQQTPGQGLQFLFEYFSETQRNKGNFPGRFSGRQFSNSRSEMNVSTLELGDSALYLCASSPPDLGTQYFGPGTRLLVL.

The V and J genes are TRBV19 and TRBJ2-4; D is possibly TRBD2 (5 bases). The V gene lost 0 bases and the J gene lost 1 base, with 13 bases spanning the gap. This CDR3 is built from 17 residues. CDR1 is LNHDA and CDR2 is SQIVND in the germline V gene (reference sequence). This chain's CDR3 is CASSIDIGRSAKNIQYF. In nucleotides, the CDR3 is TGTGCCAGTAGTATAGATATAGGGAGAAGTGCCAAAAACATTCAGTACTTC.

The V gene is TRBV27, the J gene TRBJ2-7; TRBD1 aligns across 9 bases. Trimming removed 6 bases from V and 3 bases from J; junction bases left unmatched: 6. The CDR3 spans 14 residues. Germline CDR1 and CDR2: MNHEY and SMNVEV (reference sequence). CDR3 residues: CASSAGQGYYEQYF. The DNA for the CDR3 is TGTGCCAGCAGCGCGGGACAGGGCTACTACGAGCAGTACTTC.

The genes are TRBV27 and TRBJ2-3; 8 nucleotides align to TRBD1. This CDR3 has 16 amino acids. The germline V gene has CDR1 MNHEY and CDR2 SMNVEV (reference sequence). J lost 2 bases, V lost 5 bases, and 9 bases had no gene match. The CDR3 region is CASSTRQGSTTDTQYF. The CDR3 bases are TGTGCCAGCAGTACAAGACAGGGGTCAACCACAGATACGCAGTATTTT.

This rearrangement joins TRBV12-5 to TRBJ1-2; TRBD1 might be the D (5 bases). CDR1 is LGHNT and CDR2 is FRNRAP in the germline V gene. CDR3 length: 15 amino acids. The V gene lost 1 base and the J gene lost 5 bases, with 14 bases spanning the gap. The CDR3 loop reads CASGLGLTDKYGYTF. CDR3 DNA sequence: TGTGCTAGTGGTTTGGGCCTGACAGACAAGTATGGCTACACCTTC.

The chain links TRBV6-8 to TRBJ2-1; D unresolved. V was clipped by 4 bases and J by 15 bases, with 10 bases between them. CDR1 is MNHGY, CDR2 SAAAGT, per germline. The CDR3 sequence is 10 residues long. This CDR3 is CASSSPPRFF. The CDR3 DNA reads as TGTGCCAGCAGTTCCCCCCCGCGGTTCTTC.

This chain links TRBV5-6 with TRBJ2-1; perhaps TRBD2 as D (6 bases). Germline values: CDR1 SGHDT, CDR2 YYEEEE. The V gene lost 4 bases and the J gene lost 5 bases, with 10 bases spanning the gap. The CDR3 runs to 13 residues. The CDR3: CASSPGLHNEQFF. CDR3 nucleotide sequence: TGTGCCAGCAGCCCGGGACTTCACAATGAGCAGTTCTTC.

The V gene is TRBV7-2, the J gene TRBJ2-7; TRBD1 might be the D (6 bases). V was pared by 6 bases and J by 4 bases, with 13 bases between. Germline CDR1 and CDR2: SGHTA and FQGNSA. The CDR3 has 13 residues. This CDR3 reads CASRDRLGYEQYF. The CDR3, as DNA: TGTGCCAGCAGAGACAGGTTAGGGTACGAGCAGTACTTC. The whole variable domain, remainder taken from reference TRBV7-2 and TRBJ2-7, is GAGVSQSPSNKVTEKGKDVELRCDPISGHTALYWYRQSLGQGLEFLIYFQGNSAPDKSGLPSDRFSAERTGGSVSTLTIQRTQQEDSAVYLCASRDRLGYEQYFGPGTRLTVT.

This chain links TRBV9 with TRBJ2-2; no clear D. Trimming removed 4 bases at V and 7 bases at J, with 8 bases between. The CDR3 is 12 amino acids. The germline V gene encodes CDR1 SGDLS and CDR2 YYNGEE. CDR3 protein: CASSNEIGELFF. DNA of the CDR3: TGTGCCAGCAGCAATGAGATCGGGGAGCTGTTTTTT.

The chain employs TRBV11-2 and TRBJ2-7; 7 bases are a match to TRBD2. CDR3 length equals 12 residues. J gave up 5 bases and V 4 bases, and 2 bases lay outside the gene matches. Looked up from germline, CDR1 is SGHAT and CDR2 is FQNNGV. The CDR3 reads CASSWGLHEQYF. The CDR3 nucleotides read TGTGCCAGCAGCTGGGGACTACACGAGCAGTACTTC.

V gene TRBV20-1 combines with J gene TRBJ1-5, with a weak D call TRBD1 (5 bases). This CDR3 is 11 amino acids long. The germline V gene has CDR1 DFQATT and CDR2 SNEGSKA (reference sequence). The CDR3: CDRLGHQPQHF. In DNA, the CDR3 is TGCGACAGACTGGGCCATCAGCCCCAGCATTTT.

The CDR3 DNA reads as TGTGCCACCAGCAGAGACGCGCGGGAGGTTATCTCAGATACGCAGTATTTT. Amino acids: CATSRDAREVISDTQYF. The rearrangement links TRBV15 to TRBJ2-3; TRBD2 aligns across 8 bases. Trimming at V came to 0 bases and at J to 4 bases, leaving 9 bases not matched to a gene. The germline V gene encodes CDR1 LNHNV and CDR2 YYDKDF (reference sequence). The CDR3 is 17 amino acids.

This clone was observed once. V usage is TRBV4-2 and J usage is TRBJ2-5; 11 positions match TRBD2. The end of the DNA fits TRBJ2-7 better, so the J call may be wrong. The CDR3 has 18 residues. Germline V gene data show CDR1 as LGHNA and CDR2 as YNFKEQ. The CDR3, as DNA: TGTGCCAGCAGCCAGGTGGGTGGGACTAGCGGCTTTTCCTACGAGCAGTACTTC. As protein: CASSQVGGTSGFSYEQYF.

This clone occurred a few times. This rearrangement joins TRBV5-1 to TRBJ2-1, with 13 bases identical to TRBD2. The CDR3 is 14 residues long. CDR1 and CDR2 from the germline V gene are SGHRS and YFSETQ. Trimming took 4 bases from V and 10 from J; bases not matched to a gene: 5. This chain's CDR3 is CASSVGLAGEEQFF. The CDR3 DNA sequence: TGCGCCAGCAGCGTTGGACTAGCGGGAGAAGAGCAGTTCTTC.

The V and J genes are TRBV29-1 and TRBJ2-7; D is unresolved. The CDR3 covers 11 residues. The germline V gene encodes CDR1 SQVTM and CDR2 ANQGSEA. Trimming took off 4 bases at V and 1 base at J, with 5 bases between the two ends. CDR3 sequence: CSVAVSYEQYF. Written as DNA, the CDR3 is TGCAGCGTTGCAGTTTCCTACGAGCAGTACTTC.

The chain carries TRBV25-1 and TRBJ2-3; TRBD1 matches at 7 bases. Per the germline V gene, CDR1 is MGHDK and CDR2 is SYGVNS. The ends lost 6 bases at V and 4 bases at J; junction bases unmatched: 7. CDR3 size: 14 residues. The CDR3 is CASRNRGNADTQYF. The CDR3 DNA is TGTGCCAGCAGAAACAGGGGAAACGCAGATACGCAGTATTTT. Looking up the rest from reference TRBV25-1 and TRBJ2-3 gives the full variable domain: EADIYQTPRYLVIGTGKKITLECSQTMGHDKMYWYQQDPGMELHLIHYSYGVNSTEKGDLSSESTVSRIRTEHFPLTLESARPSHTSQYLCASRNRGNADTQYFGPGTRLTVL.